What follows are 9 T cell receptor beta chains derived from one specimen sequenced in a study of shared clonotypes between healthy human individuals. Only CD45RO-negative cells positively selected for CCR7 counted as naive CD8 cells, so terminally differentiated effector memory CD45RA+ cells were excluded. Assay used: immunoSEQ multiplex PCR; TCRdb lists only in-frame clones, some missing. The sample records hundreds of thousands of clones, 85% to 95% being singletons. Sequencing used naive CD8+ T cells sorted from blood. The source is a man younger than 40 in good health.

Here the CDR3 reads CASRPSPSNTGVSQPQHF. The CDR3 coding sequence is TGTGCAAGTCGCCCGAGCCCCTCGAACACAGGTGTGAGTCAGCCCCAGCATTTT. V and J are TRBV12-2 and TRBJ1-5; the D call of TRBD1 is as the table states it, not checked on the DNA. TRBV12-2 is termed a pseudogene. This CDR3 has 18 residues.

The CDR3 DNA follows: TGTGCCAGCAGCTACCCGGGACACCAGAATGAAAAACTGTTTTTT. Translation: CASSYPGHQNEKLFF. The rearrangement joins TRBV7-9 to TRBJ1-4; perhaps TRBD1 as D (6 bases). The CDR3 has 15 amino acids. Trimming pared 4 bases from V and 5 bases from J, leaving 14 bases between. The germline V gene has CDR1 SEHNR and CDR2 FQNEAQ (reference sequence).

The rearrangement uses TRBV27 and TRBJ2-6; 10 bases agree with TRBD1. CDR1 and CDR2 (germline): MNHEY, SMNVEV (reference sequence). The CDR3 is made up of 17 amino acids. Trimming cost V 4 bases and J 0 bases; bases outside gene matches: 3. CDR3 bases: TGTGCCAGCAGTTCTCGGACAGGGGGCTCTGGGGCCAACGTCCTGACTTTC. Its translation: CASSSRTGGSGANVLTF.

The rearrangement links TRBV11-2 to TRBJ1-1; D remains ambiguous. CDR3 size: 16 residues. The ends were cut back, 0 bases at V and 2 bases at J, with 13 bases in the middle. The germline CDR1 and CDR2 sequences are SGHAT and FQNNGV. This CDR3 is CASSLDVAGSNTEAFF. The CDR3 nucleotides are TGTGCCAGCAGCTTAGATGTAGCTGGTTCAAACACTGAAGCTTTCTTT.

The chain joins TRBV6-5 to TRBJ1-5; D might be TRBD1 (5 bases). This CDR3 spans 13 amino acids. Germline CDR1 is MNHEY and CDR2 is SVGAGI. Trimming removed 6 bases at V and 4 bases at J, with 10 bases between. Written as DNA, the CDR3 is TGTGCCAGCAGCCCGGGGGTGAATCAGCCCCAGCATTTT. As protein: CASSPGVNQPQHF.

This clone was seen a single time. CDR3 loop: CASSSPQMVRNYGYTF. The CDR3 coding sequence is TGTGCCAGCAGTTCCCCCCAGATGGTCAGGAACTATGGCTACACCTTC. This chain links TRBV6-5 with TRBJ1-2, with no clear D. V was shortened by 4 bases and J by 2 bases, with 17 bases between the two germline ends. Germline CDR1 is MNHEY and CDR2 is SVGAGI. This CDR3 has 16 amino acids.

The chain recombines TRBV30 with TRBJ1-1; D is ambiguous. The V and J ends lost 1 base and 5 bases respectively, with 8 bases between them. CDR3 length: 12 residues. Germline loops: CDR1 GTSNPN, CDR2 SVGIG (reference sequence). The CDR3: CAWSDTATEAFF. DNA of the CDR3: TGTGCCTGGAGTGATACGGCGACTGAAGCTTTCTTT.

A single count supports this clone. The chain joins TRBV10-3 to TRBJ2-7, with D tentatively TRBD1 or TRBD2 (5 bases each). The V end was cut by 8 bases, the J end by 0 bases, with 14 bases between. The CDR3 is 14 residues long. Germline V gene sequence: CDR1 ENHRY, CDR2 SYGVKD. The CDR3 bases are TGTGCCATCGGGACGTGGCGGAGCTCCTACGAGCAGTACTTC. Translation gives CAIGTWRSSYEQYF.

This chain joins TRBV5-1 and TRBJ2-7, with D unclear. CDR1 and CDR2 from the germline V gene are SGHRS and YFSETQ. The CDR3 runs 13 residues. Trimming pared 7 bases from V and 7 bases from J, leaving 18 bases between. CDR3 sequence reads: CASAPRPVWEQYF. The CDR3 DNA reads as TGCGCCAGCGCCCCCCGGCCCGTATGGGAGCAGTACTTC.